Following are 24 T cell receptor beta chains from one sample sequenced in a study of blood T cell repertoires in COVID-19. This table comes from immunoSEQ multiplex PCR, and its TCRdb copy is limited to in-frame clones, with some not included. This sample has some 150,000 clones, with around 88% found just once. Sequencing was carried out using PBMCs or T cells enriched from blood (not recorded which). The receptors here all came from a woman aged 50 to 60 in a cohort exposed to, infected with or recovered from COVID-19 (not recorded which).

V is TRBV6-1 and J is TRBJ2-1, with TRBD2 identical over 12 bases. The CDR3 runs 16 residues. Per the germline V gene, CDR1 is MNHNS and CDR2 is SASEGT. Germline trimming cut 4 bases from V and 5 bases from J; bases unmatched to any gene: 6. The CDR3 is CASSGTLAGGNNEQFF. DNA for the CDR3: TGTGCCAGCAGTGGAACACTAGCGGGGGGTAACAATGAGCAGTTCTTC.

The rearrangement uses TRBV18 and TRBJ2-5; 9 positions agree with TRBD1. With 3 bases clipped from V and 2 bases from J, the junction kept 4 bases outside the gene matches. The germline CDR1 and CDR2 sequences are KGHSH and LQKENI. The CDR3 has 15 amino acids. This CDR3 reads CASSPGTGPQETQYF. As DNA, the CDR3 is TGTGCCAGCTCACCCGGGACAGGGCCTCAAGAGACCCAGTACTTC.

The DNA of the CDR3 is TGTGCCAGCAGACCTCCCGCGGCCGGGGAGCTGTTTTTT. Translation gives CASRPPAAGELFF. The V and J genes are TRBV28 and TRBJ2-2; D gene unclear. The length of the CDR3 is 13 residues. The ends were cut back, 6 bases at V and 6 bases at J, with 11 bases in the middle. The V gene's germline CDR1 is MDHEN and CDR2 SYDVKM.

The chain has TRBV7-2 and TRBJ1-1; D is perhaps TRBD1 (6 bases). The ends were cut back, 1 base at V and 3 bases at J, with 9 bases in the middle. The germline V gene has CDR1 SGHTA and CDR2 FQGNSA. The CDR3 sequence is 14 residues long. The CDR3 DNA reads TGTGCCAGCAGCTTAGTGGGGGGGCACACTGAAGCTTTCTTT. Protein product: CASSLVGGHTEAFF.

The chain combines TRBV5-1 with TRBJ2-5; 12 nucleotides match TRBD1. V lost 4 bases, J lost 1 base, and 5 bases stayed unmatched. The CDR3 runs to 16 residues. Germline V gene lookup returns CDR1 SGHRS and CDR2 YFSETQ. The CDR3 nucleotides are TGCGCCAGCAGCGCGGGACAGGGGGCCCCCCAAGAGACCCAGTACTTC. It codes for CASSAGQGAPQETQYF.

Details on this clone: At one end, the junction sequence differs from germline, possibly due to a read error. V is TRBV5-4 and J is TRBJ2-5; 9 bases fit TRBD2. Germline loops: CDR1 SGHNT, CDR2 YYREEE (reference sequence). The CDR3 runs to 19 residues. The CDR3 coding sequence is TGCGCCAGCCGCCGCGGGGGCGGGGGGGAGGTTTTTTTTCGTGGGACCCAGTACTTC. Residues: CASRRGGGGEVFFRGTQYF.

This sequence joins TRBV5-4 and TRBJ2-2; maybe TRBD1 (6 bases). The CDR3 runs 16 residues. The V gene lost 4 bases and the J gene lost 3 bases, with 16 bases spanning the gap. CDR1 and CDR2 (germline): SGHNT, YYREEE (reference sequence). The DNA for the CDR3 is TGTGCCAGCAGCCCACTCACCAGGGGACACACCGGGGAGCTGTTTTTT. Amino acids: CASSPLTRGHTGELFF. Filled out from reference TRBV5-4 and TRBJ2-2, the complete variable domain reads ETGVTQSPTHLIKTRGQQVTLRCSSQSGHNTVSWYQQALGQGPQFIFQYYREEENGRGNFPPRFSGLQFPNYSSELNVNALELDDSALYLCASSPLTRGHTGELFFGEGSRLTVL.

V usage is TRBV18 and J usage is TRBJ1-5; 9 nucleotides align to TRBD1. The V gene's germline CDR1 is KGHSH and CDR2 LQKENI. V gave up 4 bases and J gave up 6 bases; unmatched junction bases: 4. This CDR3 has 14 residues. The CDR3 protein is CASSLGTGPQPQHF. The CDR3 DNA follows: TGTGCCAGCTCACTTGGGACAGGGCCTCAGCCCCAGCATTTT.

This chain's CDR3 is CASSSGVSYEQYF. CDR3 nucleotides: TGTGCCAGCAGTTCGGGAGTTTCCTACGAGCAGTACTTC. V gene TRBV28 combines with J gene TRBJ2-7, with a tentative D call TRBD2 (6 bases). Trimming stripped 4 bases from V and 1 base from J, with 8 bases between. The CDR3 consists of 13 residues. The germline gives CDR1 MDHEN, CDR2 SYDVKM.

The V and J genes are TRBV5-1 and TRBJ2-3; 7 bases line up with TRBD2. V lost 5 bases and J lost 3; bases outside the gene matches: 6. Germline CDR1 reads SGHRS; CDR2 reads YFSETQ. The CDR3 is 14 residues long. For the CDR3, the DNA is TGCGCCAGCAGTTTCGGACTAGAGACAGATACGCAGTATTTT. This translates into CASSFGLETDTQYF.

This chain connects TRBV6-1 to TRBJ2-4, with D perhaps matching TRBD1 (5 bases). Germline V gene data show CDR1 as MNHNS and CDR2 as SASEGT. The CDR3 runs 14 residues. Trimming cost V 1 base and J 8 bases, with 12 bases left between them. The CDR3 DNA follows: TGTGCCAGCAGTGAAGTGCCGGCAGGGTACATTCAGTACTTC. It is translated as CASSEVPAGYIQYF.

This chain joins TRBV6-4 and TRBJ1-3; 7 bases are a match to TRBD1. CDR3 length: 16 residues. Germline V gene data show CDR1 as MRHNA and CDR2 as SNTAGT. J was trimmed by 0 bases and V by 10 bases; bases with no gene match: 12. The CDR3 DNA reads as TGTGCCACATATCGAGGGGGCAAACACTCTGGAAACACCATATATTTT. Translating it yields CATYRGGKHSGNTIYF.

The chain joins TRBV11-2 to TRBJ2-3; TRBD1 agrees at 11 bases. The germline V gene encodes CDR1 SGHAT and CDR2 FQNNGV. The V segment lost 6 bases and the J segment 4 bases; nucleotides outside the gene matches: 6. CDR3 length equals 15 residues. The CDR3 loop reads CASSLRDRGADTQYF. CDR3 DNA sequence: TGTGCCAGCAGTCTCCGGGACAGGGGGGCAGATACGCAGTATTTT.

The chain employs TRBV3-1 (or the pseudogene TRBV3-2) and TRBJ2-2; D remains ambiguous. Germline CDR1 and CDR2: LGHDT and YNNKEL (reference sequence). With 2 bases removed from V and 5 bases from J, the gap between germline ends came to 9 bases. The CDR3 is made up of 14 amino acids. This CDR3 reads CASSQNGETGELFF. For the CDR3, the DNA is TGTGCCAGCAGCCAAAACGGTGAAACCGGGGAGCTGTTTTTT.

The rearrangement uses TRBV28 and TRBJ1-5; D gene unclear. CDR1 and CDR2 (germline): MDHEN, SYDVKM. V lost 7 bases, J lost 0 bases, and 10 bases lay in between. The CDR3 length is 14 residues. Here the CDR3 DNA reads TGTGCCAGCAAACGACTAGCTAGCAATCAGCCCCAGCATTTT. Residues: CASKRLASNQPQHF.

The chain is built from TRBV4-1 and TRBJ2-1; 7 bases match TRBD1. Germline values: CDR1 MGHRA, CDR2 YSYEKL. Losses at the gene ends were 7 bases for V and 2 bases for J; bases not matched to a gene: 14. The CDR3 loop spans 17 amino acids. CDR3 bases: TGCGCCAGCACCGAAGGGGCGACAGGGATGGCCTACAATGAGCAGTTCTTC. Protein: CASTEGATGMAYNEQFF.

This clone was picked up many times. This rearrangement joins TRBV9 to TRBJ1-5; 8 nucleotides match TRBD1. The length of the CDR3 is 14 residues. V lost 3 bases, J lost 7 bases, and 6 bases stayed unmatched. Germline CDR1 reads SGDLS; CDR2 reads YYNGEE. This chain's CDR3 is CASSAAGGGQPQHF. The CDR3 DNA follows: TGTGCCAGCAGCGCCGCAGGGGGCGGACAGCCCCAGCATTTT.

The V gene is TRBV6-6, the J gene TRBJ1-2; perhaps TRBD1 as D (6 bases). The length of the CDR3 is 17 residues. V was shortened by 5 bases and J by 5 bases, with 24 bases between the two germline ends. CDR1 and CDR2 from the germline V gene are MNHNY and SVGAGI (reference sequence). This chain's CDR3 is CASSHRTAYPPGYGYTF. CDR3 sequence (DNA): TGTGCCAGCAGTCATCGGACAGCGTACCCCCCTGGGTATGGCTACACCTTC.

There are a few counts of this clone. The V call is TRBV19, the J call TRBJ1-1; the D is unclear. The CDR3 sequence is 13 residues long. Trimming took 3 bases from V and 5 from J, leaving 10 bases between them. Germline assignment: CDR1 LNHDA and CDR2 SQIVND (reference sequence). In DNA, the CDR3 is TGTGCCAGTAGTATCCAGCTACAGACTGAAGCTTTCTTT. This codes for CASSIQLQTEAFF. The complete variable domain, with remaining parts taken from reference TRBV19 and TRBJ1-1, reads DGGITQSPKYLFRKEGQNVTLSCEQNLNHDAMYWYRQDPGQGLRLIYYSQIVNDFQKGDIAEGYSVSREKKESFPLTVTSAQKNPTAFYLCASSIQLQTEAFFGQGTRLTVV.

The chain combines TRBV28 with TRBJ1-4; tentative D call: TRBD1 (5 bases). V lost 5 bases to trimming and J lost 4 bases, with 17 bases between them. The length of the CDR3 is 16 residues. The germline V gene encodes CDR1 MDHEN and CDR2 SYDVKM. The CDR3 reads CASSRSPQAFNEKLFF. The CDR3, as DNA: TGTGCCAGCAGTCGTTCTCCACAGGCCTTTAATGAAAAACTGTTTTTT. The full variable domain, rest sourced from reference TRBV28 and TRBJ1-4, is DVKVTQSSRYLVKRTGEKVFLECVQDMDHENMFWYRQDPGLGLRLIYFSYDVKMKEKGDIPEGYSVSREKKERFSLILESASTNQTSMYLCASSRSPQAFNEKLFFGSGTQLSVL.

Concerning this clone: Within the sample, other DNA sequences also encode this same CDR3. The chain joins TRBV28 to TRBJ1-5; D is perhaps TRBD1 (5 bases). CDR1 is MDHEN, CDR2 SYDVKM, per germline. Between the trimmed V and J ends, which lost 6 bases and 0 bases, there was a span of 12 bases. There are 15 residues in the CDR3. CDR3 loop: CASSPDSYSNQPQHF. Here the CDR3 DNA reads TGTGCCAGCAGCCCTGACAGTTATAGCAATCAGCCCCAGCATTTT.

The chain employs TRBV7-2 and TRBJ2-2; TRBD1 might be the D (6 bases). Trimming removed 4 bases from V and 0 bases from J, with 12 bases in between. This CDR3 spans 16 amino acids. Germline V gene sequence: CDR1 SGHTA, CDR2 FQGNSA. The DNA of the CDR3 is TGTGCCAGCAGCTCACAGGCAGGGGCGAACACCGGGGAGCTGTTTTTT. Amino acid sequence: CASSSQAGANTGELFF.

V and J are TRBV6-1 and TRBJ1-1; tentatively, D is TRBD1 (5 bases). Germline lookup yields CDR1 MNHNS and CDR2 SASEGT. The CDR3 has 15 residues. V lost 0 bases and J 5 bases, leaving 13 bases between the germline ends. The CDR3 protein is CASSEAKGWGTEAFF. DNA of the CDR3: TGTGCCAGCAGTGAAGCAAAGGGGTGGGGAACTGAAGCTTTCTTT.

The V call is TRBV27, the J call TRBJ2-7, with 11 bases lining up with TRBD1. The CDR3 runs to 14 residues. Germline V lookup: CDR1 MNHEY, CDR2 SMNVEV (reference sequence). V trimming: 2 bases; J trimming: 6 bases; junction bases outside the gene matches: 3. CDR3 sequence (DNA): TGTGCCAGCAGTTTAGCCGGGACAGGGGGCGAGCAGTACTTC. Amino acids: CASSLAGTGGEQYF.